This T cell receptor (beta chain) was found in a study of cytomegalovirus exposure and HLA in healthy donors (dated by TCRdb to the late 2010s). Regarding the research as a whole: An earlier analysis of roughly 610 of the donors reported roughly 300 Gb of sequence data and some 110 million unique TCR beta sequences obtained from approximately 180 million T cells. To predict cytomegalovirus infection status, the study brought together high-throughput TCR immunosequencing, statistical association of individual TCRs with disease status, and machine learning. An early release covering 550 to 650 HLA-typed donors comprised about 310 gigabases of sequencing data and around 80 million unique TCR sequences. Among the approximately 400 genotyped donors, around 79% belonged to the genetic ancestry cluster associated with self-reported Caucasian donors. A separate validation cohort of 100 to 150 different subjects was used in addition to the roughly 700-subject first cohort. Roughly five DR-DQ haplotypes were treated as single units for association and clustering because of strong linkage in the cohort. To study patterns of TCR occurrence, a later analysis re-analyzed previously published TCR beta repertoires from around 660 donors and added high-resolution HLA genotyping. Donor age, sex, ethnicity and CMV serostatus were compiled together with the repertoire data. The T cell repertoires of several hundred subjects were profiled by immunosequencing and related to cytomegalovirus serostatus. Rather than using new phenotypic data, the later analysis identified candidate immune exposures from TCR beta sequences and from how often those sequences occurred across donors. HLA typing included class I and class II loci at four-digit resolution. The study aimed to test whether signatures of past pathogen exposure could be identified by cataloging public T cell receptors. Typing coverage differed by locus: A, B, C, DRB1 and DQB1 were typed in about 620-630 donors, DQA1 in 500 to 550, DPA1 in roughly 590, and DPB1 in 450 to 490. In a later genetic analysis, genome-wide SNP genotypes for about 65% of the 666 donors were used, and that subset was treated as a discovery cohort. All discovery cohort repertoires had been generated on a single sequencing platform. To decide whether each TCR beta V gene segment behaved as functional or pseudogenic, an earlier analysis of 587 of the donors relied on high-throughput TCR beta sequencing. Across under 500 genotyped donors of the cohort, an average of about 200,000 unique TCR beta nucleotide sequences per donor were sequenced, and roughly 20% of those sequences were non-productive.

Trimming accounts for 3 bases at V and 6 bases at J, while the number of junction bases matched to no gene is 5. Taken from cysteine to phenylalanine, the CDR3 has 14 residues. Of all the DNA, just the CDR3 is kept, 42 bases in frame from base 1. For CDR1 and CDR2, the germline V gene lists LGHNA and YNFKEQ. Of note for this clone: Its antigen remains undetermined. Per-base quality was not reported, and no clone a single base away is much larger than it.

Overall study results and their limits: The classifier was reported to diagnose cytomegalovirus status with high specificity and sensitivity in both the original and validation cohorts. An earlier analysis of some 560 of the donors showed that most TCR beta V segments appeared in productive rearrangements either about 87% or about 30% of the time, which broadly matched IMGT annotations. Specific HLA alleles were associated with 16,951 TCR beta sequences at a false discovery rate of 0.05 in a later analysis. The earlier analysis of 450 to 700 of the donors excluded some 16 rarely observed V segments, including chromosome 9 orphons, because counts were too low. The 87-base-pair reads could not distinguish some IMGT-functional V segments, including TRBV6-2 and TRBV6-3, so those segments were excluded. A later analysis found that TCR association rates varied across HLA loci, with DRB1 alleles showing the most associated TCRs and HLA-C alleles the fewest. In a later analysis, HLA-associated TCR beta chains were found to be more clonally expanded and to have lower generation probabilities than equally common non-associated chains. The sequencing pipeline was judged likely to have produced a cluster of highly shared sequence variants as a technical artifact. Because HLA typing was missing for some donors at each locus, association tests included only the typed subset. Linkage disequilibrium might explain the correlated functional status among segregating V segments, but an unknown experimental factor could not be ruled out. The study gave a list of 150 to 200 TCR beta chains associated with cytomegalovirus. Three of the identified cytomegalovirus-associated TCR beta chains were confirmed in vitro to be specific for cytomegalovirus antigens. A further reported finding was that TCR beta sequences accurately predicted the HLA-A and HLA-B alleles for most subjects in the first cohort. According to the authors, the approach could potentially be generalized to other disease states and immunological phenotypes. Sequencing depth was assumed to be roughly uniform across donors in the presence/absence analyses, though that assumption may not hold. CMV serostatus was the only immune exposure information available for the cohort. In a later analysis, most CMV-associated TCR beta chains were found to appear HLA-restricted, with HLA associations seemingly driven largely by CMV exposure. When HLA alleles, especially DR and DQ, strongly co-occurred, attributing TCR associations to individual alleles was difficult. In a later genetic analysis, a missense DCLRE1C variant was associated with V-gene and J-gene trimming of TCR beta chains, and the association was replicated in an independent cohort. In a later genetic analysis, fewer N-insertions in productive TCRs were reported among donors in an Asian-associated ancestry cluster than the roughly 700-donor mean. A later analysis reported that several top co-occurrence clusters appeared linked to parvovirus B19, influenza, CMV and Epstein-Barr virus. Most TCR sequences were observed very rarely across donors, whereas some public TCRs were present in many individuals. Only TCR beta chains were sequenced in this cohort, and the absence of alpha or paired-chain data limited detectable features.

The cohort consisted of 670 or so healthy bone marrow donors. At the time of sampling, all cohort members were nominally healthy, though unrecorded immune exposures were likely present. The donor tested CMV seropositive and was one of the 289 seropositive cohort members. Every donor gave a peripheral blood sample, and the peripheral blood mononuclear cells from that sample were used for TCR beta sequencing. The Qiagen DNeasy Blood Extraction Kit was used to extract genomic DNA from the blood cell samples. Preparation of the library involved the immunoSEQ multiplex PCR assay. The multiplex PCR relied on a mix of 60 forward primers for TCR Vbeta segments and 13 reverse primers for TCR Jbeta segments. A multiplex PCR assay on genomic DNA amplified the CDR3 region of rearranged TCR beta genes. On the Illumina HiSeq System, the amplified TCR beta libraries were sequenced as 87-base-pair reads. The original pipeline was this. In a later analysis, some 80 million unique TCR beta chains were counted across the 500 to 700 repertoires, and some 10 million of these chains were shared by at least two donors. Raw reads were error-corrected and collapsed into unique sequences with a nearest-neighbor algorithm that merged closely related sequences to remove PCR and sequencing errors. CDR3 sequences were aligned to IMGT reference sequences to assign V, D and J gene segments. Each retained sequence needed at least a six-nucleotide match to both a V gene segment and a J gene segment. Rearrangements were called productive when the CDR3 lacked stop codons and stayed in frame with V and J; all others were non-productive. Following IMGT convention, CDR3 was defined as the stretch from the second conserved V-encoded cysteine up to the conserved J-encoded phenylalanine. In an earlier analysis of around 570 of the donors, sequences lacking an unambiguous match to a single V gene segment were excluded. An earlier analysis of over 450 of the donors classified V segments as functional when productive rearrangements were above 56.7% and as segregating when the standard deviation between donors was above 5%. A statistical classification framework was built for diagnosing cytomegalovirus status from the catalog of TCR beta chain sequences. In a later analysis, TCR nucleotide sequences were compared against IMGT/GENE-DB human TR gene sequences so that V and J genes could be assigned. In a later analysis, CDR3 sequences and most-parsimonious VDJ recombination scenarios were assigned using the TCRdist pipeline. In a later analysis, every TCR beta chain was defined by the combination of its CDR3 amino acid sequence and its V-gene family, and reads without a unique V-gene family were dropped. As a way to deal with suspected cross-contamination and a sequencing artifact, a later analysis dropped nearly 600 nucleotide sequences that were highly shared and had low generation probability. In a later analysis, a clonal expansion index for each public chain was calculated from normalized within-repertoire ranks of inferred template counts. In a later analysis, generation probabilities were computed using a VDJ recombination model fitted to out-of-frame rearrangements, and the results were checked against IGoR. Hypergeometric tests were used in a later analysis to score TCR-TCR, TCR-HLA and TCR-CMV co-occurrence, with a repertoire-size bias correction applied to the TCR pairs. In a later analysis, false discovery rates were estimated by permuting HLA or CMV assignments 20 times. A later analysis grouped co-occurring TCRs with DBSCAN, adding TCRdist sequence similarity when clustering within HLA-allele-positive subsets. Repertoires with fewer than 30,000 or more than 120,000 public chains, plus five repertoires with anomalous nucleotide sharing, were excluded from co-occurrence clustering. The source is immuneACCESS, and TCRdb retained only in-frame sequences with V and J called. Part of the clones is not carried over; for the studies checked, unresolved V genes explain less than half of this, and the remainder is unexplained. The D gene and trimming were derived from the DNA, and the V and J assignments and clone size from that table. This sample has some 150,000 clones in its table, and 80% of those were observed once. In total, the top ten clones hold roughly 13% of the sample.

This chain is built from TRBV4-2 and TRBJ1-1; a stretch of 9 junction bases matches TRBD1. The receptor's source is a man aged 25-45 years in good health and CMV-seropositive. Source material: PBMCs. The sequence in DNA is TGTGCCAGCAGCCAGACAGGGGGTTTTTCTGAAGCTTTCTTT. Its product reads: CASSQTGGFSEAFF.